The next 31 T cell receptor beta chains were all read from a single sample in a study of cytomegalovirus exposure and HLA in healthy donors (dated by TCRdb to about 2017). The library came from the immunoSEQ multiplex PCR assay. The multiplex PCR relied on a mix of 60 forward primers for TCR Vbeta segments and 13 reverse primers for TCR Jbeta segments. TCRdb provides this immuneACCESS table in a form limited to in-frame rearrangements. Some clones are lacking; in checked studies, under half of them reflect an unresolved V gene, and why the rest are absent is not known. The sample table records over 75,000 clones; 60% to 65% of these occur just once. 2% to 2.5% of the sample lies in the top ten. Sequencing used PBMCs. These receptors originate from a human donor in good health.

Comments on this clone: Compared with germline, one end of the junction differs, possibly owing to a read error. The chain is built from TRBV9 and TRBJ2-7, with D tentatively TRBD1 (6 bases). CDR3 length: 15 residues. Per germline, CDR1 SGDLS and CDR2 YYNGEE. CDR3 loop: CTSSPVDTGTYEQYF. The CDR3 DNA follows: TGTACCAGCAGCCCAGTCGATACAGGGACCTACGAGCAGTACTTC.

The V call is TRBV10-3, the J call TRBJ2-7; 7 bases agree with TRBD2. The germline CDR1 and CDR2 sequences are ENHRY and SYGVKD. Unmatched junction bases numbered 8, after V lost 7 bases and J lost 5 bases. The CDR3 totals 13 residues. The CDR3 nucleotides are TGTGCCATCACCACGGGACTACACGACGAGCAGTACTTC. This sequence encodes CAITTGLHDEQYF.

CDR3 residues: CASSYTLAGNTEAFF. The CDR3, as DNA: TGTGCCAGCAGTTACACCCTCGCAGGGAACACTGAAGCTTTCTTT. The rearrangement joins TRBV6-5 to TRBJ1-1; D is uncertain. V gave up 2 bases and J gave up 1 base, with 11 bases separating them. This CDR3 contains 15 residues. Germline CDR1 MNHEY, CDR2 SVGAGI.

The CDR3 protein is CASSPLAGMGEKLFF. The CDR3 coding sequence is TGCGCCAGCAGCCCTTTGGCAGGGATGGGTGAAAAACTGTTTTTT. The V gene is TRBV5-1, the J gene TRBJ1-4; D possibly corresponds to TRBD1 (5 bases). CDR1 SGHRS and CDR2 YFSETQ come from the germline V gene. The CDR3 has 15 amino acids. Trimming pared 4 bases from V and 7 bases from J, leaving 17 bases between.

The rearrangement links TRBV5-6 to TRBJ1-3; no definite D call. This CDR3 has 15 residues. With 0 bases removed from V and 0 bases from J, the gap between germline ends came to 7 bases. CDR1 is SGHDT, CDR2 YYEEEE, per germline. This CDR3 is CASSLGGNSGNTIYF. The CDR3 DNA is TGTGCCAGCAGCTTGGGCGGAAACTCTGGAAACACCATATATTTT. Full variable domain (missing parts from reference TRBV5-6 and TRBJ1-3): DAGVTQSPTHLIKTRGQQVTLRCSPKSGHDTVSWYQQALGQGPQFIFQYYEEEERQRGNFPDRFSGHQFPNYSSELNVNALLLGDSALYLCASSLGGNSGNTIYFGEGSWLTVV.

This clone has just a few counts. V usage is TRBV5-5 and J usage is TRBJ1-1; D ambiguous. V dropped 6 bases and J dropped 1 base, with 10 bases sitting between them. The germline V gene has CDR1 SGHKS and CDR2 YYEKEE (reference sequence). The CDR3 length is 13 residues. The CDR3 protein is CASNSVWNTEAFF. The CDR3 DNA follows: TGTGCCAGCAACTCTGTCTGGAACACTGAAGCTTTCTTT. The whole variable domain, remainder taken from reference TRBV5-5 and TRBJ1-1, is DAGVTQSPTHLIKTRGQQVTLRCSPISGHKSVSWYQQVLGQGPQFIFQYYEKEERGRGNFPDRFSARQFPNYSSELNVNALLLGDSALYLCASNSVWNTEAFFGQGTRLTVV.

The CDR3 loop is CASSPGRLNYGYTF. Written as DNA, the CDR3 is TGTGCCAGCAGCCCCGGGAGACTTAACTATGGCTACACCTTC. The rearrangement joins TRBV11-2 to TRBJ1-2; no definite D call. Deletions cut 5 bases from V and 1 base from J, with 11 bases between. The germline V gene has CDR1 SGHAT and CDR2 FQNNGV. CDR3 length equals 14 residues. The entire variable domain, with the rest obtained from reference TRBV11-2 and TRBJ1-2, is as follows: EAGVAQSPRYKIIEKRQSVAFWCNPISGHATLYWYQQILGQGPKLLIQFQNNGVVDDSQLPKDRFSAERLKGVDSTLKIQPAKLEDSAVYLCASSPGRLNYGYTFGSGTRLTVV.

The chain is built from TRBV18 and TRBJ2-1, with 8 bases identical to TRBD2. V was pared by 2 bases and J by 14 bases, with 23 bases of the junction left unmatched. The CDR3 consists of 18 residues. The V gene's germline CDR1 is KGHSH and CDR2 LQKENI. The CDR3 sequence: CASSPTQAAGGLYAGEFF. As DNA, the CDR3 is TGTGCCAGCTCACCAACTCAAGCGGCGGGGGGACTTTACGCGGGGGAGTTCTTC.

The chain couples TRBV18 to TRBJ2-5; weak D call: TRBD1 (5 bases). The V and J ends lost 2 bases and 1 base respectively, with 20 bases between them. Germline V CDR1 and CDR2: KGHSH, LQKENI. The CDR3 is made up of 18 amino acids. The CDR3 DNA reads TGTGCCAGCTCACCAAGGCAGGGTCTTCTAGGCTCCCAAGAGACCCAGTACTTC. Protein product: CASSPRQGLLGSQETQYF. Full variable domain (missing parts from reference TRBV18 and TRBJ2-5): NAGVMQNPRHLVRRRGQEARLRCSPMKGHSHVYWYRQLPEEGLKFMVYLQKENIIDESGMPKERFSAEFPKEGPSILRIQQVVRGDSAAYFCASSPRQGLLGSQETQYFGPGTRLLVL.

For this clone: One junction end does not reproduce the germline sequence, and a read error may be involved. The CDR3 region is CAGSPSSGGDTQYF. The CDR3 coding sequence is TGTGCCGGCAGCCCGTCGTCGGGAGGGGATACGCAGTATTTT. V usage is TRBV7-7 and J usage is TRBJ2-3; 8 bases map to TRBD2. CDR1 SSHAT and CDR2 FNYEAQ come from the germline V gene (reference sequence). The CDR3 runs to 14 residues.

The chain links TRBV5-1 to TRBJ2-2; the match to TRBD2 covers 12 bases. The CDR3 extends over 17 amino acids. Germline CDR1 is SGHRS and CDR2 is YFSETQ. With V trimmed by 0 bases and J by 7 bases, 7 bases remained unmatched. Written as DNA, the CDR3 is TGCGCCAGCAGCTTGGCCCTAGCGGGGGGGCAGTACGGGGAGCTGTTTTTT. It is translated as CASSLALAGGQYGELFF.

The chain links TRBV7-9 to TRBJ2-6; D perhaps matches TRBD2 (6 bases). The ends were cut back, 1 base at V and 3 bases at J, with 19 bases in the middle. Germline V gives CDR1 SEHNR, CDR2 FQNEAQ (reference sequence). CDR3 length: 19 residues. For the CDR3, the DNA is TGTGCCAGCAGCTTAGAGGTGGGGGGTGTCGCTTTTGGGGCCAACGTCCTGACTTTC. It specifies CASSLEVGGVAFGANVLTF.

Here the CDR3 reads CASSPPGWRGQGNEKLFF. The CDR3 bases are TGTGCCAGCTCACCACCCGGATGGAGGGGGCAGGGTAATGAAAAACTGTTTTTT. The chain is built from TRBV18 and TRBJ1-4; TRBD1 agrees at 7 bases. Trimming took 0 bases from V and 4 from J; bases not matched to a gene: 11. The CDR3 spans 18 residues. Germline V gene data show CDR1 as KGHSH and CDR2 as LQKENI.

The chain carries TRBV9 and TRBJ2-1; 10 bases are shared with TRBD1. Unmatched junction bases numbered 3, after V lost 0 bases and J lost 6 bases. Looked up from germline, CDR1 is SGDLS and CDR2 is YYNGEE. This CDR3 has 15 amino acids. In DNA, the CDR3 is TGTGCCAGCAGCGTAGAGGGACAGGGGTTCAATGAGCAGTTCTTC. Protein: CASSVEGQGFNEQFF. The full variable domain, rest sourced from reference TRBV9 and TRBJ2-1, is DSGVTQTPKHLITATGQRVTLRCSPRSGDLSVYWYQQSLDQGLQFLIQYYNGEERAKGNILERFSAQQFPDLHSELNLSSLELGDSALYFCASSVEGQGFNEQFFGPGTRLTVL.

This chain links TRBV2 with TRBJ2-5; 8 nucleotides agree with TRBD1. Per the germline V gene, CDR1 is SNHLY and CDR2 is FYNNEI. V lost 4 bases and J lost 0; bases outside the gene matches: 10. CDR3 length: 17 amino acids. The CDR3 is CASSGGQEGLYQETQYF. The CDR3, as DNA: TGTGCCAGCAGTGGGGGACAGGAAGGTTTGTACCAAGAGACCCAGTACTTC.

This sequence joins TRBV19 and TRBJ1-2; 9 nucleotides agree with TRBD1. The CDR3 loop spans 15 amino acids. Germline CDR1 is LNHDA and CDR2 is SQIVND (reference sequence). V lost 7 bases and J lost 3; bases outside the gene matches: 9. The DNA of the CDR3 is TGTGCCAGTATCCATAATACAGGGGGCCACTATGGCTACACCTTC. Translation: CASIHNTGGHYGYTF.

V usage is TRBV5-1 and J usage is TRBJ2-1, with 10 positions matching TRBD1. Germline trimming cut 5 bases from V and 2 bases from J; bases unmatched to any gene: 7. In germline, CDR1 is SGHRS, CDR2 YFSETQ. This CDR3 has 16 amino acids. In DNA, the CDR3 is TGCGCCAGCAGTCGTACAGGACAGGGGGCCTACAATGAGCAGTTCTTC. Translated, it gives CASSRTGQGAYNEQFF.

This clone has only a few counts. V and J are TRBV4-2 and TRBJ2-2, with a possible D match to TRBD2 (7 bases). The CDR3 contains 17 residues. CDR1 and CDR2 from the germline V gene are LGHNA and YNFKEQ. V shed 0 bases and J shed 1 base, with 12 bases lying between them. For the CDR3, the DNA is TGTGCCAGCAGCCAAGATTCGGGGGGCGGGAACACCGGGGAGCTGTTTTTT. Translated, it gives CASSQDSGGGNTGELFF.

The rearrangement uses TRBV28 and TRBJ2-3; D is possibly TRBD2 (7 bases). The CDR3 extends over 17 amino acids. Germline CDR1 reads MDHEN; CDR2 reads SYDVKM. V gave up 4 bases and J gave up 3 bases, with 20 bases separating them. The CDR3 protein is CASSSSTGGLATDTQYF. CDR3 sequence (DNA): TGTGCCAGCAGTTCATCCACGGGGGGCCTAGCAACAGATACGCAGTATTTT.

The chain employs TRBV7-2 and TRBJ2-7, with TRBD2 matching 11 bases. Germline values: CDR1 SGHTA, CDR2 FQGNSA. V was clipped by 7 bases and J by 3 bases; unmatched bases: 2. CDR3 length: 13 amino acids. The CDR3 spells CASMLAGGYEQYF. In DNA, the CDR3 is TGTGCCAGCATGCTAGCGGGGGGCTACGAGCAGTACTTC.

The chain joins TRBV5-1 to TRBJ2-2; D perhaps matches TRBD1 (5 bases). V was pared by 7 bases and J by 4 bases, with 20 bases between. CDR1 SGHRS and CDR2 YFSETQ come from the germline V gene. The CDR3 has 16 residues. The CDR3 DNA reads as TGCGCCAGCCTCTCTACAGGTGGCTTTGGCACCGGGGAGCTGTTTTTT. This sequence encodes CASLSTGGFGTGELFF.

This sequence joins TRBV18 and TRBJ2-7; D remains unclear. This CDR3 has 15 residues. Germline V CDR1 and CDR2: KGHSH, LQKENI. Deletions cut 3 bases from V and 2 bases from J, with 14 bases between. CDR3 sequence (DNA): TGTGCCAGCTCACCCCGCGATCCCCGAGCCTACGAGCAGTACTTC. It translates to CASSPRDPRAYEQYF. Combining the CDR3 with reference TRBV18 and TRBJ2-7 gives the whole variable domain NAGVMQNPRHLVRRRGQEARLRCSPMKGHSHVYWYRQLPEEGLKFMVYLQKENIIDESGMPKERFSAEFPKEGPSILRIQQVVRGDSAAYFCASSPRDPRAYEQYFGPGTRLTVT.

This clone was observed a single time. This chain connects TRBV19 to TRBJ2-1; 11 bases agree with TRBD2. V shed 5 bases, J shed 0 bases, and the junction held 6 bases outside the gene matches. The germline V gene has CDR1 LNHDA and CDR2 SQIVND (reference sequence). This CDR3 is 17 amino acids long. The CDR3 is CASSHLLAGGSYNEQFF. CDR3 bases: TGTGCCAGTAGTCACCTCCTAGCGGGGGGCTCCTACAATGAGCAGTTCTTC.

This chain uses TRBV19 with TRBJ1-5; D is undetermined. Germline V gives CDR1 LNHDA, CDR2 SQIVND (reference sequence). There are 14 residues in the CDR3. V was cut by 3 bases and J by 2 bases, with 8 bases left in between. The CDR3 region is CASSIAVGNQPQHF. Here the CDR3 DNA reads TGTGCCAGTAGTATTGCGGTGGGCAATCAGCCCCAGCATTTT.

The rearrangement links TRBV6-1 to TRBJ1-5; D uncertain. Germline V lookup: CDR1 MNHNS, CDR2 SASEGT. V lost 3 bases and J lost 5, with 8 bases in between. The CDR3 runs 13 residues. CDR3 amino acids: CASSEGTYQPQHF. In nucleotides, the CDR3 is TGTGCCAGCAGTGAGGGCACCTATCAGCCCCAGCATTTT.

This rearrangement joins TRBV7-2 to TRBJ2-5; 9 bases are a match to TRBD1. The length of the CDR3 is 16 residues. The germline V gene has CDR1 SGHTA and CDR2 FQGNSA. V was pared by 4 bases and J by 5 bases, with 11 bases of the junction left unmatched. CDR3 region: CASSSQQGAHLETQYF. The CDR3 DNA reads as TGTGCCAGCAGCTCGCAACAGGGGGCGCATCTTGAGACCCAGTACTTC.

This chain connects TRBV7-3 to TRBJ2-3, with 7 positions matching TRBD2. Germline V lookup: CDR1 SGHTA, CDR2 FQGTGA. This CDR3 has 18 residues. Unmatched junction bases numbered 13, after V lost 3 bases and J lost 1 base. The DNA for the CDR3 is TGTGCCAGCAGCTTGGGGTTCGGGGGGATCATGGGCACAGATACGCAGTATTTT. Protein product: CASSLGFGGIMGTDTQYF. Variable domain in full (rest from reference TRBV7-3 and TRBJ2-3): GAGVSQTPSNKVTEKGKYVELRCDPISGHTALYWYRQSLGQGPEFLIYFQGTGAADDSGLPNDRFFAVRPEGSVSTLKIQRTERGDSAVYLCASSLGFGGIMGTDTQYFGPGTRLTVL.

The V gene is TRBV7-9, the J gene TRBJ1-6, with D possibly TRBD1 on 5 matching bases. Germline V gene data show CDR1 as SEHNR and CDR2 as FQNEAQ (reference sequence). The CDR3 sequence is 16 residues long. Trimming stripped 3 bases from V and 3 bases from J, with 12 bases between. The DNA of the CDR3 is TGTGCCAGCAGCTTTATACCTCAGGGCTATAATTCACCCCTCCACTTT. This gives the protein CASSFIPQGYNSPLHF. The complete variable domain, with remaining parts taken from reference TRBV7-9 and TRBJ1-6, reads DTGVSQNPRHKITKRGQNVTFRCDPISEHNRLYWYRQTLGQGPEFLTYFQNEAQLEKSRLLSDRFSAERPKGSFSTLEIQRTEQGDSAMYLCASSFIPQGYNSPLHFGNGTRLTVT.

This clone was detected a few times. The gene calls are TRBV5-8 and TRBJ2-7; 9 bases match TRBD1. The V and J ends lost 2 bases and 0 bases, in that order; junction bases with no gene match: 3. The CDR3 loop spans 15 amino acids. CDR1 and CDR2 from the germline V gene are SGHTS and YDEGEE. The CDR3 sequence: CASSFGTGFSYEQYF. CDR3 in DNA: TGTGCCAGCAGCTTTGGGACAGGGTTCTCCTACGAGCAGTACTTC.

The chain couples TRBV30 to TRBJ2-6; unclear D gene. V lost 5 bases and J 0 bases, leaving 11 bases between the germline ends. The germline V gene has CDR1 GTSNPN and CDR2 SVGIG (reference sequence). The length of the CDR3 is 15 residues. The CDR3 here is CAWGRLSSGANVLTF. CDR3 nucleotide sequence: TGTGCCTGGGGCAGGTTGAGCTCTGGGGCCAACGTCCTGACTTTC.

This clone showed up just a few times. The chain recombines TRBV18 with TRBJ1-1; maybe TRBD1 (6 bases). V was clipped by 6 bases and J by 5 bases, with 16 bases between them. CDR1 and CDR2 from the germline V gene are KGHSH and LQKENI. The CDR3 contains 14 residues. DNA of the CDR3: TGTGCCAGCTCGCTCCCGGGAGGGGGTACTGAAGCTTTCTTT. The encoded protein is CASSLPGGGTEAFF.